The source of this T cell receptor (beta chain) is a study of T cell responses to AZD1222 COVID-19 vaccine. General study points: Regions left unmutated in variants are reportedly the target of nearly half of spike-specific TCRs. Spike-wide vaccine-associated CD4 TCRs dominated at 160-218 and 743-854. Among AZD1222 vaccinees, only six were seropositive at baseline.

As for this clone: Its antigen is undetermined.

The CDR3 has 13 residues. The germline gives CDR1 SNHLY, CDR2 FYNNEI. With 0 bases removed from V and 3 bases from J, the gap between germline ends came to 4 bases. Assay: immunoSEQ multiplex PCR; the TCRdb copy retains only in-frame clones and omits some. Of 150,000 to 200,000 clones in the sample, over 90% were seen once. The source was peripheral blood, collected on day 0 of AZD1222 vaccination. V is TRBV2 and J is TRBJ2-3; D not certain. The clonotype originates from an adult in good health. CDR3 DNA: TGTGCCAGCAGTGAAGCGGGGACAGATACGCAGTATTTT. This sequence encodes CASSEAGTDTQYF.